This record concerns one T cell receptor beta chain sequence. Its cognate antigen is unknown. The CDR3 contains 14 residues. The TRB libraries of cDNA were built by UMI-labeled 5' RACE. TCRdb reprocessed the 5' RACE reads, with one entry per CDR3 protein and no DNA. The data show over 55,000 distinct CDR3 sequences, and the top ten clones hold about 25%. These data belong to a study of CXCR3-negative and CXCR3-positive naive CD8 T cells. General study findings and limits: The authors found comparable surface CD5 between naive subsets and inferred TCR strength from TRB CDR3 properties. Both naive subsets, CXCR3-negative and CXCR3-positive, displayed similar TRBV-TRBJ usage, unlike memory cells.

V is TRBV21-1 and J is TRBJ1-1; TCRdb proposes TRBD1, but this gene call is untestable without DNA. TRBV21-1 constitutes a pseudogene. Input material: memory CD8+ T cells from blood. This clonotype was sampled from a human donor in good health. Some clones in this sample may be carry-over from other donors' samples. The CDR3 is CASSKVPGATEAFF.